This T cell receptor (beta chain) was observed in a study of STAT5B mutations in CD4+ large granular lymphocyte leukemia. There are 15 residues in the CDR3. Germline loops: CDR1 SGHTS, CDR2 YDEGEE. The V gene end was trimmed by 4 bases and the J gene end by 6 bases; junction bases not matched to a gene: 9. The data were produced by immunoSEQ multiplex PCR, yet TCRdb's version contains in-frame clones alone and is incomplete. The sample includes nearly 45,000 clones, 70% to 90% of them seen just once. Sequenced material: CD4+ T cells from blood buffy coats. This TCR was sampled from a human donor in good health. The rearrangement joins TRBV5-8 to TRBJ2-1; 8 bases are shared with TRBD1. DNA of the CDR3: TGTGCCAGCAGCCAGACAGGGGTAAATGGCAATGAGCAGTTCTTC. Translation: CASSQTGVNGNEQFF.